The 4 T cell receptor beta chains listed next were all sequenced from one sample in a study of blood T cell repertoires in COVID-19. The table came from immunoSEQ multiplex PCR; TCRdb's copy has only in-frame clones and leaves some out. The table has 250,000 to 350,000 clones, nearly 90% seen once. Sequenced: PBMCs or T cells enriched from blood (not recorded which). The receptor source for this set is a woman between 18 and 29 years old with acute COVID-19.

The chain recombines TRBV4-1 with TRBJ1-6, with 10 bases matching TRBD1. This CDR3 comprises 15 residues. The trim removed 1 base at V and 10 bases at J, leaving 4 bases unmatched. Germline assignment: CDR1 MGHRA and CDR2 YSYEKL. CDR3 sequence reads: CASSQGTGGNSPLHF. CDR3 nucleotide sequence: TGCGCCAGCAGCCAAGGGACAGGGGGTAACTCACCCCTCCACTTT.

The chain has TRBV12-3 or TRBV12-4 and TRBJ1-1; D remains ambiguous. The CDR3 has 13 residues. V lost 7 bases to trimming and J lost 3 bases, with 12 bases between them. CDR3 amino acids: CASTPTTDTEAFF. The CDR3 bases are TGTGCCAGCACCCCGACTACGGACACTGAAGCTTTCTTT.

The gene calls are TRBV27 and TRBJ1-6; TRBD1 matches 8 bases. The V and J ends lost 4 bases and 4 bases, in that order; junction bases with no gene match: 3. Germline-derived CDR1 and CDR2 are MNHEY and SMNVEV (reference sequence). The CDR3 consists of 15 residues. The CDR3 protein is CASSSGQGYNSPLHF. The CDR3, as DNA: TGTGCCAGCAGTTCCGGACAGGGTTATAATTCACCCCTCCACTTT.

The chain is built from TRBV27 and TRBJ1-2; 7 nucleotides align to TRBD1. J was trimmed by 8 bases and V by 6 bases; bases with no gene match: 9. Germline V gene sequence: CDR1 MNHEY, CDR2 SMNVEV (reference sequence). This CDR3 contains 13 residues. Here the CDR3 DNA reads TGTGCCAGCAGCCTTGACAGGGCTCGGGGCTACACCTTC. Its protein product is CASSLDRARGYTF.